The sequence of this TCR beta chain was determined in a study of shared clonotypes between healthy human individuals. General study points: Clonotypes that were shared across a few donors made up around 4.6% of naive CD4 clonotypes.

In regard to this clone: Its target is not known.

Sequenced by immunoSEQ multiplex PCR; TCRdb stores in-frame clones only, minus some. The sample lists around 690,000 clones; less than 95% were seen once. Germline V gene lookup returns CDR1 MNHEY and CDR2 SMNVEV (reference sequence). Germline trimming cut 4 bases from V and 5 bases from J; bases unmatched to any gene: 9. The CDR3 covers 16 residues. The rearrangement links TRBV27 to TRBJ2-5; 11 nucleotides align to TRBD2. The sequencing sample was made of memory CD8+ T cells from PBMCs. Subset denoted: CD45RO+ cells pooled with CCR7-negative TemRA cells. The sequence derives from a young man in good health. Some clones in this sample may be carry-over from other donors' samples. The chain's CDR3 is CASSSLLLAGVETQYF. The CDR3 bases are TGTGCCAGCAGTTCCCTGTTACTAGCGGGAGTGGAGACCCAGTACTTC.